This T cell receptor beta chain was captured in a study of shared clonotypes between healthy human individuals. Findings of the study overall: Incomplete sequencing of sorted subsets was indicated by rarefaction despite large depth. A reduction in generation probabilities was seen for non-shared clonotypes relative to those shared by all four donors.

V was trimmed by 2 bases and J by 3 bases, leaving 16 bases between them. Germline CDR1 is SGHNT and CDR2 is YYREEE (reference sequence). The CDR3 is 16 amino acids. Assay used: immunoSEQ multiplex PCR; TCRdb lists only in-frame clones, some missing. This sample has about 580,000 clones, with 98% found just once. This clone came up once. The antigen remains unidentified. Naive CD8 cells, CD45RO-negative and positively selected for CCR7, excluded terminally differentiated effector memory CD45RA+ cells. Healthy and HIV-negative, the adult donors had no recent acute infections or vaccinations. There were only Caucasian adults among the donors, and all lived in Nashville, Tennessee.

The TCR was taken from a man younger than 40 in good health. The chain couples TRBV5-4 to TRBJ2-3; D is possibly TRBD1 (6 bases). The sample taken for sequencing was naive CD8+ T cells sorted from blood. CDR3 nucleotides: TGTGCCAGCAGCTTTGGGATGGATAGGGGGACAGATACGCAGTATTTT. Amino acids: CASSFGMDRGTDTQYF.